At least ten counts were recorded for the clone carrying this T cell receptor beta chain. Trimming removed 6 bases at V and 0 bases at J, with 12 bases between. CDR1 and CDR2 (germline): SQVTM, ANQGSEA. This CDR3 has 14 residues. The data were produced by immunoSEQ multiplex PCR, yet TCRdb's version contains in-frame clones alone and is incomplete. The sample yields about 140,000 clones, 70% to 90% seen once. This sample was included in a study of blood T cell repertoires in COVID-19. The sample consisted of peripheral blood. This receptor was identified in a human donor with acute or convalescent COVID-19. The donor label of this sample is uncertain. The genes are TRBV29-1 and TRBJ1-3, with TRBD1 as a possible D gene (5 bases). The CDR3 is CSVAGHHSGNTIYF. CDR3 DNA: TGCAGCGTCGCAGGGCACCACTCTGGAAACACCATATATTTT.